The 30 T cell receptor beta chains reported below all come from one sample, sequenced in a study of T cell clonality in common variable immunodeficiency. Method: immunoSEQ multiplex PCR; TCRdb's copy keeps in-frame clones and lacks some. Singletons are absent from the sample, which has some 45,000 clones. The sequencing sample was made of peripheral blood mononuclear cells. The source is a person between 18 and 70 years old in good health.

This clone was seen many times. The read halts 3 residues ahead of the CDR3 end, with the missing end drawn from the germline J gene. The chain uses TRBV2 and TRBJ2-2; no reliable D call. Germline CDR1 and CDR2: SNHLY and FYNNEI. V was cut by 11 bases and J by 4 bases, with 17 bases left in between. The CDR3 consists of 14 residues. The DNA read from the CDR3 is TGTGCCTCAGAAGGGTTCCCGGTCACCGGGGAG. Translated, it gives CASEGFPVTGE. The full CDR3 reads CASEGFPVTGELFF.

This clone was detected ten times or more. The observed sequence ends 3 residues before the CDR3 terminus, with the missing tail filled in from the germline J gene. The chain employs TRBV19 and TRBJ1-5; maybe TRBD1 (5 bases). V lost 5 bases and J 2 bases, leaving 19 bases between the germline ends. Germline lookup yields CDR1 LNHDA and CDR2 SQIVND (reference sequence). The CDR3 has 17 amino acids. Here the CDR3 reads CASSVLSQGVGNQPQHF. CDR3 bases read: TGTGCCAGTAGTGTCCTGTCCCAAGGGGTAGGCAATCAGCCC. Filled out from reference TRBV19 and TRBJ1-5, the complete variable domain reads DGGITQSPKYLFRKEGQNVTLSCEQNLNHDAMYWYRQDPGQGLRLIYYSQIVNDFQKGDIAEGYSVSREKKESFPLTVTSAQKNPTAFYLCASSVLSQGVGNQPQHFGDGTRLSIL.

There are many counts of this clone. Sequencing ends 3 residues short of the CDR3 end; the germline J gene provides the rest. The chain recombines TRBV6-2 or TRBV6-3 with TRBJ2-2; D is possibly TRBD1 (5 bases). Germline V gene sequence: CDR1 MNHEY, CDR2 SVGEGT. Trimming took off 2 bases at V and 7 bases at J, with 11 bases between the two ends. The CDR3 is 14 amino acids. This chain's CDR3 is CASSYRGTSGELFF. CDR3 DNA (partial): TGTGCCAGCAGTTACAGGGGAACGAGCGGGGAG.

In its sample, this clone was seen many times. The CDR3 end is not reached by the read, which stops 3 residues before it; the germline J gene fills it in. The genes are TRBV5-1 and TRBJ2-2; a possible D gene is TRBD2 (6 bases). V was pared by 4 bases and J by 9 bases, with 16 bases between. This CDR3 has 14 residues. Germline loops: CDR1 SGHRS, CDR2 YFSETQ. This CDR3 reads CASSAGTAGRELFF. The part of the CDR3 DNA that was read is TGCGCCAGCAGCGCCGGGACTGCTGGCCGGGAG.

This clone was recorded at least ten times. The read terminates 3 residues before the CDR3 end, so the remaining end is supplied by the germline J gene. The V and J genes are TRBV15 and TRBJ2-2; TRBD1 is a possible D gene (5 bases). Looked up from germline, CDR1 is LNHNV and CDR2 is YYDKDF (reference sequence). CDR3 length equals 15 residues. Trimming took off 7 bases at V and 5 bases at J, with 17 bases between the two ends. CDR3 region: CATKPGHVNTGELFF. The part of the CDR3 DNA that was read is TGTGCCACCAAACCAGGACACGTGAATACCGGGGAG.

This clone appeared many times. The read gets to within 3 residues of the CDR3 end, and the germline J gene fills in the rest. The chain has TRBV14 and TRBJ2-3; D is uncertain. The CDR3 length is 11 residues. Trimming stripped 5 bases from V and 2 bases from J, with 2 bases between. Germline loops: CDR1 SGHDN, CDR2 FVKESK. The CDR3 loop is CASSYTDTQYF. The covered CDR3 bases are TGTGCCAGCAGCTACACAGATACG. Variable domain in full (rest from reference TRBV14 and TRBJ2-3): EAGVTQFPSHSVIEKGQTVTLRCDPISGHDNLYWYRRVMGKEIKFLLHFVKESKQDESGMPNNRFLAERTGGTYSTLKVQPAELEDSGVYFCASSYTDTQYFGPGTRLTVL.

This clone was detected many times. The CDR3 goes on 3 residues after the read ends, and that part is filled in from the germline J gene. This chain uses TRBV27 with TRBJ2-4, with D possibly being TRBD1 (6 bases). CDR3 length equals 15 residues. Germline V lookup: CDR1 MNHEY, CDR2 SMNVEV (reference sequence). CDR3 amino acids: CASSLYSNRDNRQYF. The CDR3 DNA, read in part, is TGTGCCAGCAGTTTATACTCTAACAGGGATAACCGT.

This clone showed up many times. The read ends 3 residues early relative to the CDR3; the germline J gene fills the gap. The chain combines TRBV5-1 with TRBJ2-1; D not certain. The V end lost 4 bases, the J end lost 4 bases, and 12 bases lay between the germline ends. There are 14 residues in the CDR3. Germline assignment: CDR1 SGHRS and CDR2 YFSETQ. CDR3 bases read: TGCGCCAGCAGCCCCGGTGGGCATTACAATGAG. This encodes CASSPGGHYNE. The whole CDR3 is CASSPGGHYNEQFF.

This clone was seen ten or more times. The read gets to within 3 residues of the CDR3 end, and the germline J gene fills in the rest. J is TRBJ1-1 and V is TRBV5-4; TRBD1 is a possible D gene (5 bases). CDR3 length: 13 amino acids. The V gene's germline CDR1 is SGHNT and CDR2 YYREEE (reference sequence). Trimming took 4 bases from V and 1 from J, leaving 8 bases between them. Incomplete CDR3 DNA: TGTGCCAGCAGCATCGACAGGAACACTGAA. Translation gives CASSIDRNTE. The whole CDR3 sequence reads CASSIDRNTEAFF.

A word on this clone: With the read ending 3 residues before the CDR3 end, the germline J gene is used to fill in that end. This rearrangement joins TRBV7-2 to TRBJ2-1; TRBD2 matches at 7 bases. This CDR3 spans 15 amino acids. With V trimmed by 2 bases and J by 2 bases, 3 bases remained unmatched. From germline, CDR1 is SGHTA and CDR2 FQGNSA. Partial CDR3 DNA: TGTGCCAGCAGCTTAAATCGGGGGGCCTACAATGAG. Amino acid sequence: CASSLNRGAYNE. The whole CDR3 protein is CASSLNRGAYNEQFF. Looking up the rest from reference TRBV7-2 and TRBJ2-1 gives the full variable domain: GAGVSQSPSNKVTEKGKDVELRCDPISGHTALYWYRQSLGQGLEFLIYFQGNSAPDKSGLPSDRFSAERTGGSVSTLTIQRTQQEDSAVYLCASSLNRGAYNEQFFGPGTRLTVL.

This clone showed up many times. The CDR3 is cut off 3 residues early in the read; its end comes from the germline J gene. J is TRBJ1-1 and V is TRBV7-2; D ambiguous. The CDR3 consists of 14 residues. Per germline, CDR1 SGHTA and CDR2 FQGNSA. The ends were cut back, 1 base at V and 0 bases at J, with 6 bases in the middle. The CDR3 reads CASSLVSLNTEAFF. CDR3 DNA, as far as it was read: TGTGCCAGCAGCTTAGTCAGTTTGAACACTGAA.

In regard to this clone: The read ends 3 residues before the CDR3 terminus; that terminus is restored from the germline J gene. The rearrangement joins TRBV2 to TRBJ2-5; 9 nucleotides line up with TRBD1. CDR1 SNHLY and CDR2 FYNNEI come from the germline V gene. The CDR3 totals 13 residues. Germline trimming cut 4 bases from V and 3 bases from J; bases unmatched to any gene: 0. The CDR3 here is CASSGQGEETQYF. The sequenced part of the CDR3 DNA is TGTGCCAGCAGTGGACAGGGGGAAGAGACC.

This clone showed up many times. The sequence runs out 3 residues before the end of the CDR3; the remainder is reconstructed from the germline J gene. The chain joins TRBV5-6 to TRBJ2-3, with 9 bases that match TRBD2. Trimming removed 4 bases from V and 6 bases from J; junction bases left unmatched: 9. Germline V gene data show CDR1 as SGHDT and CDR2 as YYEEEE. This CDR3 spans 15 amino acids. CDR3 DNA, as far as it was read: TGTGCCAGCAGCCCCGAAGCGGGGGGAGAGGATACG. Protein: CASSPEAGGEDT. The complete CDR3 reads CASSPEAGGEDTQYF. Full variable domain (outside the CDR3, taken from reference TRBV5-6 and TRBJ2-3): DAGVTQSPTHLIKTRGQQVTLRCSPKSGHDTVSWYQQALGQGPQFIFQYYEEEERQRGNFPDRFSGHQFPNYSSELNVNALLLGDSALYLCASSPEAGGEDTQYFGPGTRLTVL.

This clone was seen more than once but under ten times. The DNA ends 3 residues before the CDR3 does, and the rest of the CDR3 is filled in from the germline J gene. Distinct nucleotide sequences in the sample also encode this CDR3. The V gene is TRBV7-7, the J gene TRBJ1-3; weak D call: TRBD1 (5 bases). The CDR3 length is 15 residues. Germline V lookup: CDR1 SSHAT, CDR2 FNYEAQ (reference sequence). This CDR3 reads CASSLKGAGQGTIYF. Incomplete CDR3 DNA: TGTGCCAGCAGCTTAAAAGGGGCAGGGCAAGGCACG.

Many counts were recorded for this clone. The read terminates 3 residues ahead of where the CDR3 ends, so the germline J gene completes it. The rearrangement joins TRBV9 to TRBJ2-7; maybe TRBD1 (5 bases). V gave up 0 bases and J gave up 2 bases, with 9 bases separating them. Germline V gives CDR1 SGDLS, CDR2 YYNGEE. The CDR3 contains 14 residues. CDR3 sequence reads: CASSVGAGPYEQYF. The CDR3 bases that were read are TGTGCCAGCAGCGTAGGGGCAGGGCCCTACGAG.

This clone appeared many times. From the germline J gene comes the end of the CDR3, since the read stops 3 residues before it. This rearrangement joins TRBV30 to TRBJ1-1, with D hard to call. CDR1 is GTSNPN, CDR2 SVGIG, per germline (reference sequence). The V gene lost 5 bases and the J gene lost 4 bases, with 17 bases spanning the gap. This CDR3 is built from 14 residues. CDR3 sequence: CAWGTGIVGTEAFF. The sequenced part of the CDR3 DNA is TGTGCCTGGGGAACGGGGATTGTGGGCACTGAA. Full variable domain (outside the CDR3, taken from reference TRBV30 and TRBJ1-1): SQTIHQWPATLVQPVGSPLSLECTVEGTSNPNLYWYRQAAGRGLQLLFYSVGIGQISSEVPQNLSASRPQDRQFILSSKKLLLSDSGFYLCAWGTGIVGTEAFFGQGTRLTVV.

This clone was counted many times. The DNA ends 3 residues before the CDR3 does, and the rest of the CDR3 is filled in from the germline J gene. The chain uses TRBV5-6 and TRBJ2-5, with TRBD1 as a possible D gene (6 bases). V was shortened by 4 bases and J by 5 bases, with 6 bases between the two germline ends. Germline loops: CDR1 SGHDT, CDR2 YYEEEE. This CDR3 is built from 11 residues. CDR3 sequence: CASSQGETQYF. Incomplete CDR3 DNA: TGTGCCAGCAGCCAGGGGGAGACC. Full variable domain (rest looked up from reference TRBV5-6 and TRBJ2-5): DAGVTQSPTHLIKTRGQQVTLRCSPKSGHDTVSWYQQALGQGPQFIFQYYEEEERQRGNFPDRFSGHQFPNYSSELNVNALLLGDSALYLCASSQGETQYFGPGTRLLVL.

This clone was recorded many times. The covered CDR3 bases are TGTGCCAGCAGGCCAACTTATTACTCCTACAATGAG. Its protein is CASRPTYYSYNE. The whole CDR3 sequence reads CASRPTYYSYNEQFF. This chain joins TRBV5-4 and TRBJ2-1; D gene ambiguous. The read gets to within 3 residues of the CDR3 end, and the germline J gene fills in the rest. The germline gives CDR1 SGHNT, CDR2 YYREEE (reference sequence). V was pared by 5 bases and J by 0 bases, with 12 bases between. The CDR3 is made up of 15 amino acids. Using reference TRBV5-4 and TRBJ2-1 for the parts outside the CDR3, the full variable domain is ETGVTQSPTHLIKTRGQQVTLRCSSQSGHNTVSWYQQALGQGPQFIFQYYREEENGRGNFPPRFSGLQFPNYSSELNVNALELDDSALYLCASRPTYYSYNEQFFGPGTRLTVL.

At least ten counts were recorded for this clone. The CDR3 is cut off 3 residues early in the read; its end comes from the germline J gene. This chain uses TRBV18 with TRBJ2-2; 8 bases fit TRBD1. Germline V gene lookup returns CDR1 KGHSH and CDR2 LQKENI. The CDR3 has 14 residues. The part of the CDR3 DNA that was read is TGTGCCAGCTCACTTGGACAGGGCTTCGAAAAG. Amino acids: CASSLGQGFEK. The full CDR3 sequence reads CASSLGQGFEKLFF.

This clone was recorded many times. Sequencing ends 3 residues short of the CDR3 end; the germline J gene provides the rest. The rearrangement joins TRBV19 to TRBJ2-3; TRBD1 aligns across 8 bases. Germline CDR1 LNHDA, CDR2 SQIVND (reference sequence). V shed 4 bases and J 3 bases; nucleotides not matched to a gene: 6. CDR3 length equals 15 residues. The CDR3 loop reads CASSTGGALTDTQYF. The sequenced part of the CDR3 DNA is TGTGCCAGTAGTACAGGGGGCGCATTGACAGATACG.

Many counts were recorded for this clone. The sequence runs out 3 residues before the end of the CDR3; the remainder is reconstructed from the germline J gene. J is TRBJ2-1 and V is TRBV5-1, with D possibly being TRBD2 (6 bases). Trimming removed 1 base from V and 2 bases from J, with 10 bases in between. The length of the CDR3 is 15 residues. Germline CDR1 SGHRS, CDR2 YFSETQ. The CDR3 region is CASSLTGETYNEQFF. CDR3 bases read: TGCGCCAGCAGCTTGACGGGGGAAACCTACAATGAG.

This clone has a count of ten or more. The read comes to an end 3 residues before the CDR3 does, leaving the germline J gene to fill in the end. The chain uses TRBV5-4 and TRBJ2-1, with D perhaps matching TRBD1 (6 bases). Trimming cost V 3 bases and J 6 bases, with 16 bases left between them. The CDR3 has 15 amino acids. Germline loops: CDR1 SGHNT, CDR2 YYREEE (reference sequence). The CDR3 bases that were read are TGTGCCAGCAGCTCAAACAGGGACCCCCCCAATGAG. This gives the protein CASSSNRDPPNE. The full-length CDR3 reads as CASSSNRDPPNEQFF.

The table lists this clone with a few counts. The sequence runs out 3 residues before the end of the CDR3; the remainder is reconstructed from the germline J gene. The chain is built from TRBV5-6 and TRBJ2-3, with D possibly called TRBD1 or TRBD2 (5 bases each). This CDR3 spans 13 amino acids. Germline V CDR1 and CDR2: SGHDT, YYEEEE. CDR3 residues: CASEGSNQETQYF. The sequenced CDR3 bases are TGTGCCAGTGAGGGGTCTAACCAAGAGACG. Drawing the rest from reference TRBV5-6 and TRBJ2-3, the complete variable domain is DAGVTQSPTHLIKTRGQQVTLRCSPKSGHDTVSWYQQALGQGPQFIFQYYEEEERQRGNFPDRFSGHQFPNYSSELNVNALLLGDSALYLCASEGSNQETQYFGPGTRLTVL.

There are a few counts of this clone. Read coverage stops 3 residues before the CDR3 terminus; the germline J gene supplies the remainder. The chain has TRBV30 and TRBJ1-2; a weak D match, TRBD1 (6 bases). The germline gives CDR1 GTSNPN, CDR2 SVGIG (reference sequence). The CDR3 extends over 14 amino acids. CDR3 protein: CAWSAGQRTDTYTF. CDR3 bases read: TGTGCCTGGTCTGCAGGACAGAGAACAGATACC.

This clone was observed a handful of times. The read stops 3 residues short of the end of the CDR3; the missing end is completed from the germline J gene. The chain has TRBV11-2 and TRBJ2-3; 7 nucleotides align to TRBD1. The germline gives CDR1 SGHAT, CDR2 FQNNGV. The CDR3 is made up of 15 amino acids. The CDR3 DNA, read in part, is TGTGCCAGCAACCCGGTGACAGGAACGGGACAGACG. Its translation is CASNPVTGTGQT. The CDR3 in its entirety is CASNPVTGTGQTQYF.

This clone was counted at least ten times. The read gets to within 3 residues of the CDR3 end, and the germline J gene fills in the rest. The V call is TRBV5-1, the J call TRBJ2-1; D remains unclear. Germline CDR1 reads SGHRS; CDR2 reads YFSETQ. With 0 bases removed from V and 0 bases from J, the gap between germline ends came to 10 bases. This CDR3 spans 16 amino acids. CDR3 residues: CASSLGLPNSYNEQFF. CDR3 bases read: TGCGCCAGCAGCTTGGGACTCCCAAACTCCTACAATGAG.

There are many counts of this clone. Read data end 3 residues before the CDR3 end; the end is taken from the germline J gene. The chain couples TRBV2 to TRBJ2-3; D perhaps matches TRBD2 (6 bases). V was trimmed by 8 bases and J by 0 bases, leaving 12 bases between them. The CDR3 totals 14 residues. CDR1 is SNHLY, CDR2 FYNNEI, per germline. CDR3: CASLVADSTDTQYF. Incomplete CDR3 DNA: TGTGCCAGCCTGGTAGCGGATAGCACAGATACG. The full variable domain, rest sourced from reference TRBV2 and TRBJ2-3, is EPEVTQTPSHQVTQMGQEVILRCVPISNHLYFYWYRQILGQKVEFLVSFYNNEISEKSEIFDDQFSVERPDGSNFTLKIRSTKLEDSAMYFCASLVADSTDTQYFGPGTRLTVL.

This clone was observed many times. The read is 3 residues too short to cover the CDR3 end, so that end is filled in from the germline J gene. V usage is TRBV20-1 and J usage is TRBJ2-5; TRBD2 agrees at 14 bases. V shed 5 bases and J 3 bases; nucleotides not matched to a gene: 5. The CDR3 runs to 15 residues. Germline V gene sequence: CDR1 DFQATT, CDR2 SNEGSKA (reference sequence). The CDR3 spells CSARLTSGGEETQYF. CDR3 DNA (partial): TGCAGTGCTCGACTGACTAGCGGGGGGGAAGAGACC.

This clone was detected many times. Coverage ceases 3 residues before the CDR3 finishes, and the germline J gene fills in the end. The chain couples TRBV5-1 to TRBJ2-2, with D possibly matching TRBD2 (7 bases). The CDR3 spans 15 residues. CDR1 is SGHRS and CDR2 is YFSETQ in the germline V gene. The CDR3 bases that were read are TGCGCCAGCAGCTTGAGGGAGGCGGGGGCCAACGTG. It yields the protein CASSLREAGANV. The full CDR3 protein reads CASSLREAGANVLFF.

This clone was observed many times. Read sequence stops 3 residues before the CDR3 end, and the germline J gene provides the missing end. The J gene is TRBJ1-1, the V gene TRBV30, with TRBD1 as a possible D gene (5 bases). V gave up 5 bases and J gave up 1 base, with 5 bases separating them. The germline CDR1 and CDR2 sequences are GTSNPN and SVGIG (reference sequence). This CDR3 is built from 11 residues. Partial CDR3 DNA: TGTGCCTGGGGACAGAACACTGAA. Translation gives CAWGQNTE. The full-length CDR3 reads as CAWGQNTEAFF.